This T cell receptor (beta chain) is from a study of blood T cell repertoires in COVID-19. Looking at the study overall: T cells, B-cell-depleted T cells, or PBMCs supplied cDNA or gDNA.

Using immunoSEQ multiplex PCR, the repertoire was profiled, and TCRdb retains in-frame clones only, with some absent. The sample includes some 80,000 clones, about four fifths of them seen just once. The CDR3 has 14 residues. V was shortened by 1 base and J by 7 bases, with 8 bases between the two germline ends. Germline CDR1 SEHNR, CDR2 FQNEAQ (reference sequence). The source is a woman older than 75 with active or convalescent COVID-19. The chain couples TRBV7-9 to TRBJ1-6; perhaps TRBD1 as D (6 bases). Sample: peripheral blood. The CDR3, as DNA: TGTGCCAGCAGCTTAGAACAGGGAAATTCACCCCTCCACTTT. It encodes CASSLEQGNSPLHF.